This T cell receptor beta chain appears in the sequencing data of a study of cytomegalovirus exposure and HLA in healthy donors listed by TCRdb under 2017. Broadly, across the study: An earlier analysis of about 560 of the donors reported 276 Gb of sequence data and some 110 million unique TCR beta sequences obtained from 150 million to 200 million T cells. Approximately 310 gigabases of sequencing data and roughly 80 million unique TCR sequences made up an early release that covered over 550 HLA-typed donors. Of the roughly 400 genotyped donors, about 80% fell in the genetic ancestry cluster associated with self-reported Caucasian donors. The study aimed to test whether cataloging public T cell receptors could reveal signatures of past pathogen exposure. The study profiled the T cell repertoires of 500 to 800 subjects by immunosequencing and related them to cytomegalovirus serostatus. A separate validation cohort of 100 to 150 different subjects was used in addition to the roughly 700-subject first cohort. The study combined high-throughput TCR immunosequencing, statistical association of individual TCRs with disease status, and machine learning to predict cytomegalovirus infection status. In a later analysis, previously published TCR beta repertoires from more than 500 donors were re-analyzed and high-resolution HLA genotyping was added so that TCR occurrence patterns could be studied. The later analysis used no new phenotypic data to find candidate immune exposures, relying instead on TCR beta sequences and their occurrence across donors. To decide whether each TCR beta V gene segment behaved as functional or pseudogenic, an earlier analysis of some 600 of the donors relied on high-throughput TCR beta sequencing. Donor age, sex, ethnicity and CMV serostatus were compiled together with the repertoire data. In a later genetic analysis, genome-wide SNP genotypes for about three fifths of the 666 donors were used, and that subset was treated as a discovery cohort. Every repertoire in the discovery cohort had been generated on one and the same sequencing platform. Both class I and class II loci were covered by HLA typing, at four-digit resolution. Typing coverage differed by locus: A, B, C, DRB1 and DQB1 were typed in roughly 620-630 donors, DQA1 in about 500, DPA1 in some 570, and DPB1 in just under 490. Because of strong linkage in the cohort, five DR-DQ haplotypes were treated as single units for association and clustering. Across 300 to 400 genotyped donors of the cohort, an average of approximately 240,000 unique TCR beta nucleotide sequences per donor were sequenced, and approximately 17% of those sequences were non-productive. The full study reports these points: The authors suggested that the approach could potentially be generalized to other disease states and immunological phenotypes. An earlier analysis of approximately 540 of the donors showed that most TCR beta V segments appeared in productive rearrangements either about 90% or about 30% of the time, which broadly matched IMGT annotations. CMV serostatus was the only immune exposure information available for the cohort. Only TCR beta chains were sequenced in this cohort, and the absence of alpha or paired-chain data limited detectable features. A further reported finding was that TCR beta sequences accurately predicted the HLA-A and HLA-B alleles for most subjects in the first cohort. Sequencing depth was assumed to be roughly uniform across donors in the presence/absence analyses, though that assumption may not hold. Compared with equally common non-associated chains, HLA-associated TCR beta chains in a later analysis were more clonally expanded and had lower generation probabilities. Some IMGT-functional V segments, including TRBV6-2 and TRBV6-3, could not be told apart with the 87-base-pair reads, so those segments were excluded. In a later analysis, several top co-occurrence clusters were reported to appear linked to parvovirus B19, influenza, CMV and Epstein-Barr virus. The sequencing pipeline was judged likely to have produced a cluster of highly shared sequence variants as a technical artifact. In a later analysis, the rate of TCR association differed among HLA loci, with DRB1 alleles having the most associated TCRs and HLA-C alleles having the fewest. Specific HLA alleles were associated with over 15,000 TCR beta sequences at a false discovery rate of 0.05 in a later analysis. Linkage disequilibrium might explain the correlated functional status among segregating V segments, but an unknown experimental factor could not be excluded. The study gave a list of some 150 TCR beta chains associated with cytomegalovirus. Assigning TCR associations to individual alleles was difficult when HLA alleles, especially DR and DQ, strongly co-occurred. According to a later analysis, most CMV-associated TCR beta chains appeared to be HLA-restricted, and the HLA associations seemed to be driven largely by CMV exposure. Because counts were too low, about 18 rarely observed V segments, including chromosome 9 orphons, were excluded from the earlier analysis of some 540 of the donors. HLA typing was unavailable for some donors at each locus, so association tests used only the typed subset. The classifier was reported to diagnose cytomegalovirus status with high specificity and sensitivity in both the original and validation cohorts. An association between a missense DCLRE1C variant and V-gene and J-gene trimming of TCR beta chains was found in a later genetic analysis and replicated in an independent cohort. According to a later genetic analysis, donors in an Asian-associated ancestry cluster had fewer N-insertions in productive TCRs than the roughly 700-donor mean. In vitro tests confirmed that a few of the cytomegalovirus-associated TCR beta chains recognize cytomegalovirus antigens. Across donors, most TCR sequences were observed very rarely, whereas some public TCRs were present in many individuals.

In regard to this clone: The antigen this receptor binds is unknown. One base away there is no much larger clone; base qualities are not given.

The library was produced with the immunoSEQ multiplex PCR assay. The multiplex PCR relied on a mix of 60 forward primers for TCR Vbeta segments and 13 reverse primers for TCR Jbeta segments. The CDR3 region of rearranged TCR beta genes was amplified from genomic DNA by a multiplex PCR assay. The Illumina HiSeq System was used to sequence the amplified TCR beta libraries as 87-base-pair reads. On the study's bioinformatics: In a later analysis, some 80 million unique TCR beta chains were counted across the approximately 670 repertoires, and some 10 million of these chains were shared by at least two donors. Raw reads were error-corrected and collapsed into unique sequences by a nearest-neighbor algorithm in which closely related sequences were merged to remove PCR and sequencing errors. V, D and J gene segments were assigned by aligning CDR3 sequences to IMGT reference sequences. For a sequence to be retained, a match of at least six nucleotides was required to both a V gene segment and a J gene segment. A rearrangement counted as productive if the CDR3 had no stop codons and remained in frame with V and J, and every other rearrangement counted as non-productive. Following IMGT convention, CDR3 was defined as the stretch from the second conserved V-encoded cysteine up to the conserved J-encoded phenylalanine. Sequences without an unambiguous match to a single V gene segment were excluded from the earlier analysis of 500 to 700 of the donors. In an earlier analysis of approximately 590 of the donors, V segments were called functional above 56.7% productive rearrangements and were called segregating when the between-donor standard deviation exceeded 5%. A statistical classification framework was developed to diagnose cytomegalovirus status using the catalog of TCR beta chain sequences. A later analysis assigned V and J genes by comparing TCR nucleotide sequences with IMGT/GENE-DB human TR gene sequences. A later analysis assigned CDR3 sequences and most-parsimonious VDJ recombination scenarios with the TCRdist pipeline. In a later analysis, every TCR beta chain was defined by the combination of its CDR3 amino acid sequence and its V-gene family, and reads without a unique V-gene family were dropped. As a way to deal with suspected cross-contamination and a sequencing artifact, a later analysis dropped nearly 600 nucleotide sequences that were highly shared and had low generation probability. In a later analysis, a clonal expansion index was calculated for each public chain from normalized within-repertoire ranks of inferred template counts. Generation probabilities in a later analysis came from a VDJ recombination model fitted to out-of-frame rearrangements, and those results were checked against IGoR. In a later analysis, hypergeometric tests were used to score TCR-TCR, TCR-HLA and TCR-CMV co-occurrence, with a repertoire-size bias correction applied to TCR pairs. False discovery rates were estimated in a later analysis by permuting HLA or CMV assignments 20 times. In a later analysis, co-occurring TCRs were grouped using DBSCAN, with TCRdist sequence similarity added in when clustering inside HLA-allele-positive subsets. Repertoires with fewer than 30,000 or more than 120,000 public chains, plus five repertoires with anomalous nucleotide sharing, were excluded from co-occurrence clustering. Sourced from immuneACCESS, this table was stored by TCRdb with only in-frame sequences that have V and J called. A share of the clones is absent; for the studies checked, an unresolved V gene accounts for under half, and the remainder has no known explanation. V, J and clone size reflect that table, while D and trimming were determined from the DNA. This sample gives over 150,000 clones in total; 60% to 75% of them show up just once. The ten largest clones take up 2.8% of the sample.

The cohort consisted of some 730 healthy bone marrow donors. At the time of sampling, all cohort members were nominally healthy, though unrecorded immune exposures were likely present. The donor was CMV seronegative and was included in the group of several hundred seronegative cohort members. A peripheral blood sample was provided by each donor, and peripheral blood mononuclear cells were used for TCR beta sequencing. Genomic DNA extraction from the blood cell samples was performed with the Qiagen DNeasy Blood Extraction Kit. Measured from the cysteine to the phenylalanine, the CDR3 is 15 residues long. The sequence is cut down to CDR3 DNA, 45 bases in frame from base 1. From a lookup of the germline V gene, CDR1 and CDR2 are MNHNS and SASEGT. Trimming removed 6 bases from V and 5 bases from J; the gene matches leave 8 bases unexplained.

The chain was built from TRBV6-1 and TRBJ2-5; 11 central bases correspond to TRBD2. The receptor's source is a man aged 18 to 29 in good health and CMV-seronegative. Sample: PBMCs. The bases are TGTGCCAGCAGCATCGTAGCGGGGGGGCTTGAGACCCAGTACTTC. Translated, it gives CASSIVAGGLETQYF.